The 2 T cell receptor beta chains below were found in one sample sequenced in a study of blood T cell repertoires in COVID-19. Profiled with immunoSEQ multiplex PCR; TCRdb holds only in-frame clones, not every one. The repertoire holds over 200,000 clones, approximately 84% seen once, with 5.9% in the top ten. Sequencing was done on a sample of peripheral blood. The receptors stem from a man older than 75 with acute or convalescent COVID-19.

This clone was counted a few times. J is TRBJ2-1 and V is TRBV5-4; 8 nucleotides line up with TRBD2. The CDR3 runs to 14 residues. V dropped 4 bases and J dropped 8; count of bases not matched to a gene: 8. Germline V gene lookup returns CDR1 SGHNT and CDR2 YYREEE (reference sequence). The CDR3 sequence is CASSTARTSHEQFF. CDR3 nucleotide sequence: TGTGCCAGCAGCACCGCCCGGACTAGCCATGAGCAGTTCTTC.

The gene calls are TRBV5-4 and TRBJ2-5; TRBD1 matches 10 bases. Trimming took 4 bases from V and 5 from J; bases not matched to a gene: 5. The germline gives CDR1 SGHNT, CDR2 YYREEE (reference sequence). The CDR3 runs 14 residues. The CDR3 region is CASSMTGGSETQYF. The CDR3 DNA sequence: TGTGCCAGCAGCATGACAGGGGGCTCCGAGACCCAGTACTTC.